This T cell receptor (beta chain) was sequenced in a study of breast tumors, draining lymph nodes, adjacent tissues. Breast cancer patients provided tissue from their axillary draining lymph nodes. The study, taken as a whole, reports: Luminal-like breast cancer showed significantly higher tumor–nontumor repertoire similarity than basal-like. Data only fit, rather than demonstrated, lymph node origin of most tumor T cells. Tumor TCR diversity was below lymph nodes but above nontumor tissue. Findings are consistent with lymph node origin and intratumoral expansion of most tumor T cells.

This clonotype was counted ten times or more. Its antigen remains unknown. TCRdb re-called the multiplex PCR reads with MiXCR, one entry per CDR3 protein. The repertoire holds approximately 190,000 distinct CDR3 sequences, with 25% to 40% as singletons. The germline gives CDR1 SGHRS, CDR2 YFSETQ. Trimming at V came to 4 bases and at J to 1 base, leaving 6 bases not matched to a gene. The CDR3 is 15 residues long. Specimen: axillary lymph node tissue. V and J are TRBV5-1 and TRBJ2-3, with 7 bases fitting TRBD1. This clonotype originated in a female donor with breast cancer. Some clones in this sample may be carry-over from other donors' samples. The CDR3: CASSRDGTGTDTQYF. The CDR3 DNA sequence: TGCGCCAGCAGCCGGGACGGGACAGGCACAGATACGCAGTATTTT.